The 23 T cell receptor beta chains listed next were all sequenced from one sample in a study of early T cells in non-severe SARS-CoV-2 infection. TCRdb re-called the 5' RACE reads through MiXCR, storing one row per CDR3 protein. The sample has approximately 65,000 distinct CDR3 sequences, roughly 10% seen once. Input material: whole blood. The origin of the receptors is an adult who was a healthcare worker with PCR-confirmed SARS-CoV-2 infection or an uninfected control (not recorded which).

This sequence joins TRBV7-9 and TRBJ1-1; D remains ambiguous. Germline CDR1 and CDR2: SEHNR and FQNEAQ (reference sequence). This CDR3 region has 13 residues. Trimming left V 0 bases short and J 11 bases short, with 13 bases between. The CDR3 loop reads CASSLAGSQTAFF. CDR3 sequence (DNA): TGTGCCAGCAGCTTAGCGGGGAGCCAAACGGCTTTCTTT.

Only a few counts were recorded for this clonotype. The V call is TRBV7-9, the J call TRBJ2-5; D call uncertain. The CDR3 consists of 15 residues. Per the germline V gene, CDR1 is SEHNR and CDR2 is FQNEAQ (reference sequence). V lost 2 bases and J lost 2, with 12 bases in between. The CDR3 here is CASSLKGGGQETQYF. Written as DNA, the CDR3 is TGTGCCAGCAGCTTAAAAGGCGGTGGGCAAGAGACCCAGTACTTC.

Here the CDR3 reads CSANRGVSSYEQYF. In DNA, the CDR3 is TGCAGTGCTAATCGGGGGGTTAGCTCCTACGAGCAGTACTTC. V gene TRBV20-1 combines with J gene TRBJ2-7; 7 bases are a match to TRBD2. Per the germline V gene, CDR1 is DFQATT and CDR2 is SNEGSKA (reference sequence). The CDR3 consists of 14 residues. V lost 4 bases and J lost 0; bases outside the gene matches: 6.

This clonotype showed up just a few times. The chain recombines TRBV12-3 or TRBV12-4 with TRBJ2-2, with a tentative D call TRBD2 (6 bases). The V end was cut by 8 bases, the J end by 7 bases, with 14 bases between. The CDR3 is 13 amino acids. The CDR3 sequence: CASGRRENGELFF. The CDR3 DNA follows: TGTGCCAGCGGACGACGGGAGAACGGGGAGCTGTTTTTT.

The V and J genes are TRBV3-1 and TRBJ1-1; no reliable D call. The CDR3 has 15 residues. Trimming took 1 base from V and 1 from J, leaving 10 bases between them. The V gene's germline CDR1 is LGHDT and CDR2 YNNKEL (reference sequence). For the CDR3, the DNA is TGTGCCAGCAGCCAAGGACTCCTGCGGAACACTGAAGCTTTCTTT. Protein sequence: CASSQGLLRNTEAFF.

This clonotype was seen at least ten times. The V call is TRBV10-1, the J call TRBJ2-1; 15 bases are shared with TRBD2. The CDR3 is 12 amino acids. The germline V gene encodes CDR1 WNHNN and CDR2 SYGVQD (reference sequence). The V segment lost 10 bases and the J segment 13 bases; nucleotides outside the gene matches: 5. This chain's CDR3 is CATGTSGRNQFF. CDR3 DNA: TGCGCCACCGGGACTAGCGGGAGGAACCAGTTCTTC.

There are many counts of this clonotype. The chain joins TRBV7-9 to TRBJ1-1; tentative D call: TRBD1 (5 bases). The germline V gene has CDR1 SEHNR and CDR2 FQNEAQ (reference sequence). This CDR3 has 13 residues. V was cut by 2 bases and J by 4 bases, with 8 bases left in between. CDR3 in amino acids: CASSLRGSTEAFF. CDR3 DNA sequence: TGTGCCAGCAGCTTACGGGGGAGCACTGAAGCTTTCTTT.

The V and J genes are TRBV7-2 and TRBJ2-4, with TRBD2 matching 12 bases. This CDR3 comprises 15 residues. V lost 4 bases, J lost 7 bases, and 5 bases stayed unmatched. CDR1 SGHTA and CDR2 FQGNSA come from the germline V gene. The CDR3 bases are TGTGCCAGCAGCTCCGATACTAGCGGGAGGAACATTCAGTACTTC. It encodes CASSSDTSGRNIQYF. The whole variable domain, filled in from reference TRBV7-2 and TRBJ2-4, reads GAGVSQSPSNKVTEKGKDVELRCDPISGHTALYWYRQSLGQGLEFLIYFQGNSAPDKSGLPSDRFSAERTGGSVSTLTIQRTQQEDSAVYLCASSSDTSGRNIQYFGAGTRLSVL.

The sample holds a few counts of this clonotype. V gene TRBV30 combines with J gene TRBJ1-1; possible D gene TRBD1, 5 bases. Trimming removed 2 bases from V and 0 bases from J, with 7 bases in between. The CDR3 contains 13 residues. Germline assignment: CDR1 GTSNPN and CDR2 SVGIG (reference sequence). In DNA, the CDR3 is TGTGCCTGGAGTTGGGGGATGAACACTGAAGCTTTCTTT. Protein sequence: CAWSWGMNTEAFF.

The J gene is TRBJ2-1, the V gene TRBV12-3 or TRBV12-4; 8 bases map to TRBD2. CDR3 length: 15 residues. The trim removed 7 bases at V and 5 bases at J, leaving 10 bases unmatched. CDR3 residues: CASTQELAENNEQFF. The CDR3 coding sequence is TGTGCCAGCACCCAGGAACTAGCGGAGAACAATGAGCAGTTCTTC.

The table lists this clonotype with a few counts. This chain links TRBV28 with TRBJ2-7; maybe TRBD2 (5 bases). The ends were cut back, 7 bases at V and 3 bases at J, with 10 bases in the middle. Germline CDR1 and CDR2: MDHEN and SYDVKM. CDR3 length: 12 residues. CDR3 bases: TGTGCCAGCAAACGGGGATTCTACGAGCAGTACTTC. Amino acids: CASKRGFYEQYF. Variable domain in full (rest from reference TRBV28 and TRBJ2-7): DVKVTQSSRYLVKRTGEKVFLECVQDMDHENMFWYRQDPGLGLRLIYFSYDVKMKEKGDIPEGYSVSREKKERFSLILESASTNQTSMYLCASKRGFYEQYFGPGTRLTVT.

In its sample, this clonotype was seen many times. The chain joins TRBV28 to TRBJ2-7, with D possibly being TRBD2 (6 bases). Deletions cut 8 bases from V and 6 bases from J, with 20 bases between. Germline V gene sequence: CDR1 MDHEN, CDR2 SYDVKM. The CDR3 covers 14 residues. The CDR3 region is CASRLTSLSSEQYF. The CDR3 coding sequence is TGTGCCAGCCGATTGACTAGTTTGTCGAGCGAGCAGTACTTC.

The V gene is TRBV30, the J gene TRBJ2-7; 10 nucleotides match TRBD2. V lost 1 base and J lost 5; bases outside the gene matches: 5. The CDR3 is made up of 14 amino acids. The germline V gene has CDR1 GTSNPN and CDR2 SVGIG (reference sequence). The CDR3 protein is CAWSASGSLNEQYF. CDR3 DNA: TGTGCCTGGAGTGCTAGCGGGAGTCTGAACGAGCAGTACTTC.

This clonotype was counted a few times. The chain joins TRBV7-9 to TRBJ2-7; D call uncertain. The CDR3 length is 14 residues. The V end lost 0 bases, the J end lost 2 bases, and 8 bases lay between the germline ends. Germline lookup yields CDR1 SEHNR and CDR2 FQNEAQ (reference sequence). CDR3 DNA: TGTGCCAGCAGCTTAGCCCGGTATCCCTACGAGCAGTACTTC. Protein: CASSLARYPYEQYF.

This chain joins TRBV2 and TRBJ2-7; 7 bases are shared with TRBD1. Germline loops: CDR1 SNHLY, CDR2 FYNNEI. The CDR3 loop spans 13 amino acids. The trim removed 7 bases at V and 0 bases at J, leaving 3 bases unmatched. The DNA for the CDR3 is TGTGCCAGCACCCGGGACAGCTCCTACGAGCAGTACTTC. Protein: CASTRDSSYEQYF.

This clonotype was found many times. This chain connects TRBV6-2 or TRBV6-3 to TRBJ2-5, with TRBD1 identical over 8 bases. There are 15 residues in the CDR3. The V gene's germline CDR1 is MNHEY and CDR2 SVGEGT. The V segment lost 11 bases and the J segment 3 bases; nucleotides outside the gene matches: 14. The CDR3 sequence: CAVSLRGRVEETQYF. The DNA for the CDR3 is TGTGCCGTCTCTCTCAGGGGGCGCGTAGAAGAGACCCAGTACTTC.

This chain connects TRBV4-1 to TRBJ1-5, with unresolved D. The germline gives CDR1 MGHRA, CDR2 YSYEKL. The CDR3 loop spans 14 amino acids. Trimming pared 1 base from V and 5 bases from J, leaving 9 bases between. This chain's CDR3 is CASSQGRRDQPQHF. CDR3 nucleotides: TGCGCCAGCAGCCAAGGGCGGAGGGATCAGCCCCAGCATTTT.

This chain uses TRBV18 with TRBJ1-4; 11 bases fit TRBD1. Germline V gene lookup returns CDR1 KGHSH and CDR2 LQKENI. The CDR3 is 16 amino acids. The ends lost 3 bases at V and 8 bases at J; junction bases unmatched: 8. CDR3 in amino acids: CASSPTAGTGGEKLFF. The CDR3 region has the DNA TGTGCCAGCTCACCGACCGCAGGGACAGGGGGAGAAAAACTGTTTTTT.

This chain connects TRBV18 to TRBJ2-3; D call uncertain. The V end lost 5 bases, the J end lost 9 bases, and 15 bases lay between the germline ends. Per germline, CDR1 KGHSH and CDR2 LQKENI. CDR3 length: 13 amino acids. This chain's CDR3 is CASSTRDGLTQYF. The CDR3 DNA sequence: TGTGCCAGCTCAACACGAGACGGCCTAACGCAGTATTTT. The variable domain in full, completed from reference TRBV18 and TRBJ2-3, reads NAGVMQNPRHLVRRRGQEARLRCSPMKGHSHVYWYRQLPEEGLKFMVYLQKENIIDESGMPKERFSAEFPKEGPSILRIQQVVRGDSAAYFCASSTRDGLTQYFGPGTRLTVL.

The chain recombines TRBV27 with TRBJ2-7, with a weak D call TRBD2 (7 bases). Trimming shortened V by 4 bases and J by 3 bases, and 10 bases separated the two germline ends. This CDR3 region has 13 residues. The V gene's germline CDR1 is MNHEY and CDR2 SMNVEV (reference sequence). This chain's CDR3 is CASSWRGHYEQYF. CDR3 coding DNA: TGTGCCAGCAGTTGGCGGGGGCACTACGAGCAGTACTTC.

Ten or more counts support this clonotype. This chain links TRBV7-8 with TRBJ2-7, with TRBD1 as a possible D gene (5 bases). V was shortened by 5 bases and J by 5 bases, with 16 bases between the two germline ends. The CDR3 is 14 residues long. The V gene's germline CDR1 is SGHVS and CDR2 FQNEAQ. In nucleotides, the CDR3 is TGTGCCAGCAGCCCAAGTCAGGGCTGGAACGAGCAGTACTTC. This encodes CASSPSQGWNEQYF.

This clonotype has ten or more counts. For the CDR3, the DNA is TGCAGTGCTAGAGCGGGAGGGCTGGAGACCCAGTACTTC. Its translation: CSARAGGLETQYF. The chain employs TRBV20-1 and TRBJ2-5, with TRBD2 matching 8 bases. CDR3 length equals 13 residues. The trim removed 1 base at V and 5 bases at J, leaving 3 bases unmatched. Germline V CDR1 and CDR2: DFQATT, SNEGSKA (reference sequence).

This clonotype was observed a few times. This chain links TRBV28 with TRBJ2-2; tentative D call: TRBD1 (5 bases). The CDR3 length is 18 residues. Trimming shortened V by 5 bases and J by 0 bases, and 19 bases separated the two germline ends. Germline V gene data show CDR1 as MDHEN and CDR2 as SYDVKM. The CDR3, as DNA: TGTGCCAGCAGTCCACCCCCACGGACACTTTCGAACACCGGGGAGCTGTTTTTT. Translating it yields CASSPPPRTLSNTGELFF.